These 11 T cell receptor beta chains share one sample of origin, sequenced in a study of graft-versus-host responses after intestinal transplantation. The data were produced by immunoSEQ multiplex PCR, yet TCRdb's version contains in-frame clones alone and is incomplete. The sample includes about 21,000 clones, 55% to 65% of them seen just once. The sequencing here drew on alloreactive CD4+ T cells from a mixed lymphocyte reaction culture, taken before intestinal transplant. As for subset: CFSE-low proliferating T cells sorted from roughly six-day pre-transplant mixed lymphocyte reaction (GvH or HvG direction). The receptors here all came from a human patient who received an intestinal transplant.

The chain joins TRBV11-3 to TRBJ1-1; a possible D gene is TRBD1 (6 bases). The CDR3 runs to 13 residues. V shed 0 bases and J shed 7 bases, with 9 bases lying between them. Looked up from germline, CDR1 is SGHNT and CDR2 is YENEEA. The CDR3 DNA sequence: TGTGCCAGCAGCTTAGACGGCAGGGGTGAAGCTTTCTTT. Translating gives CASSLDGRGEAFF.

This clone was recorded a few times. CDR3 DNA sequence: TGTGCCAGCAGCCCCCTCGGCACCGGGGAGCTGTTTTTT. This encodes CASSPLGTGELFF. This sequence joins TRBV7-3 and TRBJ2-2; D not certain. The length of the CDR3 is 13 residues. The V end lost 5 bases, the J end lost 4 bases, and 8 bases lay between the germline ends. CDR1 and CDR2 (germline): SGHTA, FQGTGA.

V gene TRBV7-9 combines with J gene TRBJ2-1, with TRBD2 matching 7 bases. The CDR3 extends over 15 amino acids. V was clipped by 0 bases and J by 3 bases; unmatched bases: 2. Germline V gene data show CDR1 as SEHNR and CDR2 as FQNEAQ (reference sequence). The CDR3 bases are TGTGCCAGCAGCTTAGCCCGGGGGGACTACAATGAGCAGTTCTTC. Protein sequence: CASSLARGDYNEQFF.

This clone was detected only once. V gene TRBV11-3 combines with J gene TRBJ2-1; 10 bases match TRBD2. Germline V gene sequence: CDR1 SGHNT, CDR2 YENEEA. The CDR3 is 15 amino acids. Losses at the gene ends were 2 bases for V and 5 bases for J; bases not matched to a gene: 3. Written as DNA, the CDR3 is TGTGCCAGCAGCTTAAATGGACTAGCGGACAATGAGCAGTTCTTC. Translation gives CASSLNGLADNEQFF.

This clone has only a few counts. The J gene is TRBJ1-1, the V gene TRBV6-9; D is ambiguous. Germline V gene data show CDR1 as MNHGY and CDR2 as SVAAGI. The CDR3 consists of 13 residues. Trimming cost V 4 bases and J 1 base, with 7 bases left between them. The CDR3 nucleotides are TGTGCCAGCAGTTTTACAGCGAACACTGAAGCTTTCTTT. Its translation: CASSFTANTEAFF.

The chain carries TRBV6-5 and TRBJ1-2; no definite D call. Germline V CDR1 and CDR2: MNHEY, SVGAGI. There are 13 residues in the CDR3. Trimming left V 3 bases short and J 3 bases short, with 8 bases between. CDR3 residues: CASSYFSDYGYTF. The CDR3 DNA sequence: TGTGCCAGCAGTTATTTTTCAGACTATGGCTACACCTTC.

The rearrangement links TRBV30 to TRBJ1-6; 11 nucleotides agree with TRBD1. CDR1 and CDR2 from the germline V gene are GTSNPN and SVGIG (reference sequence). The CDR3 length is 13 residues. V was clipped by 4 bases and J by 10 bases; unmatched bases: 3. This CDR3 is CAWNRDRGSPLHF. Written as DNA, the CDR3 is TGTGCCTGGAATCGGGACAGGGGGTCACCCCTCCACTTT.

This CDR3 reads CASSLVVARGYTF. As DNA, the CDR3 is TGCGCCAGCAGCTTGGTTGTAGCAAGAGGCTACACCTTC. The chain is built from TRBV5-1 and TRBJ1-2, with D hard to call. V lost 0 bases to trimming and J lost 8 bases, with 11 bases between them. CDR3 length equals 13 residues. CDR1 and CDR2 from the germline V gene are SGHRS and YFSETQ.

This chain joins TRBV5-6 and TRBJ2-7; 9 bases line up with TRBD2. V lost 1 base, J lost 6 bases, and 8 bases stayed unmatched. Germline V CDR1 and CDR2: SGHDT, YYEEEE. This CDR3 has 15 residues. The DNA for the CDR3 is TGTGCCAGCAGCTTGTATGCGGGGGGGCCCGGCGAGCAGTACTTC. Encoded protein: CASSLYAGGPGEQYF.

The chain joins TRBV28 to TRBJ2-1; no definite D call. There are 13 residues in the CDR3. V was shortened by 8 bases and J by 4 bases, with 12 bases between the two germline ends. Germline V gives CDR1 MDHEN, CDR2 SYDVKM. CDR3 sequence reads: CASVPPRYNEQFF. Written as DNA, the CDR3 is TGTGCCAGCGTCCCCCCCAGATACAATGAGCAGTTCTTC.

This clone was seen only once. This rearrangement joins TRBV2 to TRBJ1-4, with 7 bases aligning to TRBD1. This CDR3 spans 15 amino acids. V lost 4 bases, J lost 4 bases, and 6 bases stayed unmatched. CDR1 is SNHLY and CDR2 is FYNNEI in the germline V gene. The CDR3: CASSGGQAINEKLFF. Here the CDR3 DNA reads TGTGCCAGCAGTGGCGGACAGGCGATTAATGAAAAACTGTTTTTT. The entire variable domain, with the rest obtained from reference TRBV2 and TRBJ1-4, is as follows: EPEVTQTPSHQVTQMGQEVILRCVPISNHLYFYWYRQILGQKVEFLVSFYNNEISEKSEIFDDQFSVERPDGSNFTLKIRSTKLEDSAMYFCASSGGQAINEKLFFGSGTQLSVL.